The sequence of this TCR beta chain was determined in a study of cytotoxic CD8 clonotypes in ibrutinib-treated CLL. In the study overall: Within the patient group, some 11 were relapsed/refractory and fewer than 16 treatment-naive, and roughly 18 were IGHV unmutated. Partial responders roughly 25, complete 2; roughly 12 progressed and about 15 stayed in remission by median 68 months. General study results and limits: Baseline clonality was higher than in age-matched healthy donors and moved in step with circulating CD8+ T-cell counts.

The length of the CDR3 is 16 residues. Losses at the gene ends were 5 bases for V and 2 bases for J; bases not matched to a gene: 11. Per germline, CDR1 SGHTA and CDR2 FQGNSA. This clone was seen more than once but under ten times. Its antigen is unidentified. Assay: immunoSEQ multiplex PCR; the TCRdb copy retains only in-frame clones and omits some. The repertoire holds roughly 250,000 clones, around 70% seen once, with over 15% in the top ten. The chain recombines TRBV7-2 with TRBJ1-2; 7 nucleotides line up with TRBD1. The sample in question was PBMCs, obtained after 24 months of ibrutinib treatment. The TCR was taken from a human donor with chronic lymphocytic leukemia. CDR3 sequence: CASSVEVAGGNYGYTF. In DNA form, the CDR3 reads TGTGCCAGCAGCGTAGAGGTCGCAGGGGGAAACTATGGCTACACCTTC.